Following are 15 T cell receptor beta chains from one sample sequenced in a study of blood T cell repertoires in COVID-19. Measured with immunoSEQ multiplex PCR; TCRdb has only the in-frame clones, and not every one. The sample contains about 300,000 clones, 70% to 85% of which appear only once. Sequences were obtained from peripheral blood. These receptors all stem from a human donor with COVID-19, enrolled during active disease. The donor label of this sample is uncertain.

This sequence joins TRBV9 and TRBJ2-7; D is perhaps TRBD1 (5 bases). The CDR3 is made up of 18 amino acids. Germline CDR1 SGDLS, CDR2 YYNGEE. V was trimmed by 0 bases and J by 0 bases, leaving 19 bases between them. CDR3 loop: CASSVDLPTASTSYEQYF. The CDR3 nucleotides read TGTGCCAGCAGCGTAGACCTTCCGACAGCTTCTACCTCCTACGAGCAGTACTTC.

The CDR3: CASSLASRTPSDEQFF. For the CDR3, the DNA is TGTGCCAGCAGCTTAGCCTCGAGAACGCCGTCGGATGAGCAGTTCTTC. The chain couples TRBV7-9 to TRBJ2-1, with D hard to call. Trimming left V 0 bases short and J 8 bases short, with 17 bases between. Germline CDR1 and CDR2: SEHNR and FQNEAQ (reference sequence). The CDR3 totals 16 residues.

V usage is TRBV27 and J usage is TRBJ1-2, with a weak D call TRBD1 (5 bases). The CDR3 has 14 amino acids. Germline lookup yields CDR1 MNHEY and CDR2 SMNVEV (reference sequence). V was shortened by 0 bases and J by 8 bases, with 13 bases between the two germline ends. The CDR3 spells CASSLSPPGYGYTF. The CDR3 coding sequence is TGTGCCAGCAGTTTATCGCCCCCAGGGTACGGCTACACCTTC.

This clone was counted only a few times. The chain employs TRBV12-5 and TRBJ1-1; D gene uncertain. There are 15 residues in the CDR3. The germline gives CDR1 LGHNT, CDR2 FRNRAP. V was clipped by 3 bases and J by 7 bases, with 18 bases between them. The CDR3 bases are TGTGCTAGTGGTTTAGATTGGGAGGCGGGCATTGAAGCTTTCTTT. Translating gives CASGLDWEAGIEAFF.

This chain joins TRBV5-1 and TRBJ2-7; TRBD2 aligns across 8 bases. In germline, CDR1 is SGHRS, CDR2 YFSETQ. CDR3 length: 15 residues. The ends lost 2 bases at V and 2 bases at J; junction bases unmatched: 6. DNA of the CDR3: TGCGCCAGCAGCTTTAGCGGGGCCATACCCTACGAGCAGTACTTC. Its translation is CASSFSGAIPYEQYF.

J is TRBJ1-2 and V is TRBV27; D perhaps matches TRBD1 (6 bases). V was trimmed by 6 bases and J by 0 bases, leaving 17 bases between them. This CDR3 comprises 16 residues. CDR1 and CDR2 (germline): MNHEY, SMNVEV (reference sequence). Here the CDR3 DNA reads TGTGCCAGCAGCCCTGCGCCTTCAGGGGCTAACTATGGCTACACCTTC. It encodes CASSPAPSGANYGYTF.

The V and J genes are TRBV11-2 and TRBJ2-2, with 10 bases that match TRBD2. CDR3 length equals 15 residues. Trimming took 3 bases from V and 9 from J; bases not matched to a gene: 7. Germline CDR1 SGHAT, CDR2 FQNNGV. The CDR3: CASSFGAGGTRELFF. The CDR3 DNA reads as TGTGCCAGCAGCTTCGGAGCGGGAGGGACTCGGGAGCTGTTTTTT. The complete variable domain, with remaining parts taken from reference TRBV11-2 and TRBJ2-2, reads EAGVAQSPRYKIIEKRQSVAFWCNPISGHATLYWYQQILGQGPKLLIQFQNNGVVDDSQLPKDRFSAERLKGVDSTLKIQPAKLEDSAVYLCASSFGAGGTRELFFGEGSRLTVL.

V and J are TRBV5-6 and TRBJ2-7; D is unclear. This CDR3 is built from 16 residues. V lost 2 bases and J 0 bases, leaving 15 bases between the germline ends. CDR1 and CDR2 from the germline V gene are SGHDT and YYEEEE. This CDR3 is CASSFSRGFVSYEQYF. As DNA, the CDR3 is TGTGCCAGCAGCTTCTCTCGAGGATTCGTCTCCTACGAGCAGTACTTC.

This clone was counted once. This chain uses TRBV5-1 with TRBJ2-7; the match to TRBD1 covers 7 bases. The CDR3 runs to 14 residues. V was pared by 3 bases and J by 2 bases, with 5 bases of the junction left unmatched. The germline CDR1 and CDR2 sequences are SGHRS and YFSETQ. CDR3 in DNA: TGCGCCAGCAGCTCTCAGGGGGACGCCTACGAGCAGTACTTC. Amino acids: CASSSQGDAYEQYF.

The rearrangement links TRBV3-1 (or the pseudogene TRBV3-2) to TRBJ2-2, with D perhaps TRBD1 (6 bases). Germline V lookup: CDR1 LGHDT, CDR2 YNNKEL (reference sequence). This CDR3 region has 13 residues. The ends were cut back, 4 bases at V and 5 bases at J, with 8 bases in the middle. CDR3 coding DNA: TGTGCCAGCAGCCCGCAGGGGACCGGGGAGCTGTTTTTT. It encodes CASSPQGTGELFF.

The V call is TRBV3-1 (or the pseudogene TRBV3-2), the J call TRBJ2-5; 7 bases fit TRBD2. Trimming cost V 2 bases and J 5 bases; bases outside gene matches: 8. Germline CDR1 is LGHDT and CDR2 is YNNKEL (reference sequence). The CDR3 contains 15 residues. Here the CDR3 reads CASSQWGGIVETQYF. CDR3 sequence (DNA): TGTGCCAGCAGCCAATGGGGGGGGATAGTGGAGACCCAGTACTTC.

The rearrangement links TRBV11-2 to TRBJ2-3; no clear D. CDR1 SGHAT and CDR2 FQNNGV come from the germline V gene. The CDR3 loop spans 16 amino acids. The germline V and J ends were trimmed by 1 base and 2 bases, with 13 bases remaining between them. The CDR3 DNA is TGTGCCAGCAGCTTAGGCGCCTTGCTTTCCACAGATACGCAGTATTTT. Its translation: CASSLGALLSTDTQYF.

The CDR3 DNA follows: TGCGCCAGCAGCCAATACGACAGGGGAACTAATGAAAAACTGTTTTTT. Translated, it gives CASSQYDRGTNEKLFF. The V and J genes are TRBV4-1 and TRBJ1-4, with 8 bases identical to TRBD1. Germline-derived CDR1 and CDR2 are MGHRA and YSYEKL. With V trimmed by 2 bases and J by 1 base, 3 bases remained unmatched. This CDR3 is 16 amino acids long.

The chain employs TRBV7-2 and TRBJ2-2; 8 positions match TRBD2. The CDR3 extends over 15 amino acids. Germline assignment: CDR1 SGHTA and CDR2 FQGNSA. The V segment lost 9 bases and the J segment 6 bases; nucleotides outside the gene matches: 12. CDR3 bases: TGTGCCAGTTTCAGTGGGAGCGGGAGACCCGGGGAGCTGTTTTTT. Translation: CASFSGSGRPGELFF.

The rearrangement links TRBV4-3 to TRBJ2-2, with D uncertain. The CDR3 is made up of 15 amino acids. Looked up from germline, CDR1 is LGHNA and CDR2 is YSLEER. Trimming stripped 2 bases from V and 4 bases from J, with 11 bases between. The CDR3 sequence: CASSQSRSTTGELFF. Here the CDR3 DNA reads TGCGCCAGCAGCCAAAGCCGATCAACCACCGGGGAGCTGTTTTTT.